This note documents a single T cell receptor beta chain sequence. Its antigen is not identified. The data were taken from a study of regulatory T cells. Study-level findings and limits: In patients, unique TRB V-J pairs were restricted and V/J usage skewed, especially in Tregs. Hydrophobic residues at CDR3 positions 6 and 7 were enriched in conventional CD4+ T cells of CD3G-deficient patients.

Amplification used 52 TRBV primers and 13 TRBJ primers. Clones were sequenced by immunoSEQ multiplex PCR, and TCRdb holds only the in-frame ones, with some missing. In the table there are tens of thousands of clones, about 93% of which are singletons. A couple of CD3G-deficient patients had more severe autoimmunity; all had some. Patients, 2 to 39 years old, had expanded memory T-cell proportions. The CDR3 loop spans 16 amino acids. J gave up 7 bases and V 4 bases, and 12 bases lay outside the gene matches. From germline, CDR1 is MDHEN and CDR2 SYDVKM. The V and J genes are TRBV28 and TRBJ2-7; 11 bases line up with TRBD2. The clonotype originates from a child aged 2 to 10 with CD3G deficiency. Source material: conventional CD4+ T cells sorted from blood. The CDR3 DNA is TGTGCCAGCAGTTCCCTACTAGCGGGAGCTCGGGGGGAGCAGTACTTC. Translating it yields CASSSLLAGARGEQYF.